This TCR beta chain was found in a study of shared clonotypes between healthy human individuals. CDR3 length equals 16 residues. The germline V gene has CDR1 ENHRY and CDR2 SYGVKD. V was clipped by 10 bases and J by 0 bases, with 18 bases between them. Clones were read by immunoSEQ multiplex PCR, and TCRdb kept only the in-frame ones, dropping some. The sample contains more than 150,000 clones, roughly 91% of which appear only once. Negatively enriched CD4+ T cells were divided by CD45RA into naive and memory. The sample comprised naive CD4+ T cells sorted from blood. Subset noted: CD45RA+ positively selected. This chain uses TRBV10-3 with TRBJ1-4; the D gene is possibly TRBD1 (6 bases). This TCR was recovered from a woman under 40 in good health. The CDR3 DNA follows: TGTGCCAGAAATGGGGGGACACATGCAACTAATGAAAAACTGTTTTTT. It encodes CARNGGTHATNEKLFF.